This passage covers 19 T cell receptor beta chains from one sample sequenced in a study of T cells in Graves' hyperthyroidism and ophthalmopathy (dated by TCRdb to between 2018 and 2020). The library relied on multiplex PCR. The sequencing machine was an Illumina HiSeq 2000. The TCR beta CDR3 regions were amplified from the RNA transcripts. The first round of RT-PCR for the TCR CDR3 was performed with the HTBI primer set and the Qiagen OneStep RT-PCR kit. TCRdb reprocessing: public reads trimmed at Q25 with fastp, clones called with MiXCR, in-frame beta chains kept. Here each entry gathers all rows of one CDR3 protein and keeps the most common genes and DNA. Present in this sample are around 270,000 distinct CDR3 sequences, roughly 18% of which were seen just once. The ten top clones hold 35% to 40% of the sample. Sequenced input: blood. These receptors came from a man aged 45-60 years with Graves' ophthalmopathy.

As for this clonotype: Since a much larger clone is just one base distant, this may be a read error. J is TRBJ2-7 and V is TRBV6-2 or TRBV6-3, with D possibly being TRBD1 (6 bases). Germline loops: CDR1 MNHEY, CDR2 SVGEGT. The CDR3 is 14 residues long. The CDR3 loop reads CAGSRTEVRSEQYF. In DNA, the CDR3 is TGTGCCGGCAGCAGGACAGAGGTCAGGTCCGAGCAGTACTTC.

There are many counts of this clonotype. The V call is TRBV12-3 or TRBV12-4, the J call TRBJ2-7, with a possible D match to TRBD1 (5 bases). This CDR3 has 13 residues. Trimming pared 3 bases from V and 2 bases from J, leaving 8 bases between. This CDR3 is CASSFSRAYEQYF. In DNA, the CDR3 is TGTGCCAGCAGTTTTAGCAGGGCCTACGAGCAGTACTTC.

This chain uses TRBV10-3 with TRBJ2-3; TRBD2 agrees at 16 bases. The ends lost 6 bases at V and 1 base at J; junction bases unmatched: 4. CDR1 ENHRY and CDR2 SYGVKD come from the germline V gene. The CDR3 consists of 17 residues. The CDR3, as DNA: TGTGCCATCAGCGGGACTAGCGGGAGGGAAGGCACAGATACGCAGTATTTT. This sequence encodes CAISGTSGREGTDTQYF.

Ten or more counts support this clonotype. The chain couples TRBV2 to TRBJ2-7; D might be TRBD1 or TRBD2, each matching 7 bases. Trimming shortened V by 0 bases and J by 2 bases, and 29 bases separated the two germline ends. Per the germline V gene, CDR1 is SNHLY and CDR2 is FYNNEI. CDR3 length equals 21 residues. The CDR3 DNA is TGTGCCAGCAGTGAAGCCAGGGGGGGGGGACAGCTCCCATTGGGGGCCTACGAGCAGTACTTC. Translated, it gives CASSEARGGGQLPLGAYEQYF.

The sample holds a few counts of this clonotype. The chain combines TRBV24-1 with TRBJ2-3; D unclear. CDR1 and CDR2 from the germline V gene are KGHDR and SFDVKD. The CDR3 covers 12 residues. Trimming stripped 4 bases from V and 9 bases from J, with 10 bases between. CDR3 loop: CATSDPLGTQYF. The CDR3 nucleotides read TGTGCCACCAGTGACCCCCTAGGAACGCAGTATTTT.

This clonotype was recorded many times. The chain recombines TRBV2 with TRBJ2-3, with D perhaps matching TRBD1 or TRBD2 (6 bases each). The V end lost 0 bases, the J end lost 0 bases, and 13 bases lay between the germline ends. This CDR3 spans 17 amino acids. Germline-derived CDR1 and CDR2 are SNHLY and FYNNEI. The chain's CDR3 is CASSEALRGVSTDTQYF. The CDR3, as DNA: TGTGCCAGCAGTGAAGCTTTAAGGGGGGTCAGCACAGATACGCAGTATTTT.

This clonotype was counted at least ten times. This chain joins TRBV12-3 or TRBV12-4 and TRBJ1-2, with D unclear. The CDR3 loop spans 15 amino acids. Trimming took 6 bases from V and 5 from J, leaving 19 bases between them. CDR3 in amino acids: CASSEPSGWLYGYTF. As DNA, the CDR3 is TGTGCCAGCAGCGAACCGTCTGGATGGTTGTATGGCTACACCTTC.

This clonotype was found many times. This chain links TRBV20-1 with TRBJ1-6; perhaps TRBD1 as D (6 bases). This CDR3 has 13 residues. Germline V gene sequence: CDR1 DFQATT, CDR2 SNEGSKA (reference sequence). Trimming took off 1 base at V and 7 bases at J, with 8 bases between the two ends. The CDR3 bases are TGCAGTGCTAGAGGACAGGACAATTCACCCCTCCACTTT. It yields the protein CSARGQDNSPLHF.

Ten or more counts support this clonotype. This chain links TRBV29-1 with TRBJ2-7, with D perhaps being TRBD1 or TRBD2 (5 bases each). Trimming cost V 0 bases and J 2 bases, with 17 bases left between them. This CDR3 has 16 amino acids. Germline CDR1 and CDR2: SQVTM and ANQGSEA. The DNA for the CDR3 is TGCAGCGTTGAAGACACGACAGAACGGGGACCCTACGAGCAGTACTTC. It is translated as CSVEDTTERGPYEQYF.

This clonotype appeared many times. The J gene is TRBJ2-7, the V gene TRBV7-8; TRBD2 matches at 10 bases. Germline trimming cut 3 bases from V and 4 bases from J; bases unmatched to any gene: 9. This CDR3 is built from 16 residues. Germline CDR1 is SGHVS and CDR2 is FQNEAQ. The CDR3 sequence: CASSLGQLAGFYEQYF. DNA of the CDR3: TGTGCCAGCAGCTTGGGGCAACTAGCGGGATTTTACGAGCAGTACTTC.

This clonotype was seen repeatedly, ten times or more. The chain uses TRBV20-1 and TRBJ2-5; 13 bases match TRBD2. The V and J ends lost 0 bases and 3 bases, in that order; junction bases with no gene match: 7. CDR3 size: 17 residues. Germline assignment: CDR1 DFQATT and CDR2 SNEGSKA (reference sequence). The CDR3 region has the DNA TGCAGTGCTAGAGAAAGAGAGGGACTAGCGGGGAAAGAGACCCAGTACTTC. It specifies CSAREREGLAGKETQYF.

The chain recombines TRBV6-1 with TRBJ2-5, with a possible D match to TRBD2 (6 bases). The germline V gene has CDR1 MNHNS and CDR2 SASEGT. CDR3 size: 15 residues. Trimming left V 5 bases short and J 5 bases short, with 18 bases between. The chain's CDR3 is CASSLAGWGEETQYF. The CDR3, as DNA: TGTGCCAGCAGTTTGGCGGGATGGGGGGAGGAGACCCAGTACTTC.

The chain couples TRBV19 to TRBJ2-1, with D perhaps matching TRBD2 (6 bases). CDR3 length equals 16 residues. Germline V gene sequence: CDR1 LNHDA, CDR2 SQIVND (reference sequence). V shed 8 bases and J shed 6 bases, with 23 bases lying between them. CDR3 residues: CASQRSAGGVLNEQFF. CDR3 nucleotide sequence: TGTGCCAGTCAAAGGTCTGCAGGAGGGGTGCTCAATGAGCAGTTCTTC.

The rearrangement links TRBV28 to TRBJ2-1; D gene ambiguous. Germline assignment: CDR1 MDHEN and CDR2 SYDVKM. The V gene lost 5 bases and the J gene lost 5 bases, with 13 bases spanning the gap. The CDR3 runs to 14 residues. CDR3 amino acids: CASSRYLDNNEQFF. The DNA for the CDR3 is TGTGCCAGCAGTCGGTACTTAGACAACAATGAGCAGTTCTTC.

This clonotype has only a few counts. V is TRBV19 and J is TRBJ1-1, with 8 bases that match TRBD1. The V gene's germline CDR1 is LNHDA and CDR2 SQIVND (reference sequence). The CDR3 is 15 amino acids. Unmatched junction bases numbered 9, after V lost 6 bases and J lost 3 bases. The CDR3 region is CASRENRGTDTEAFF. For the CDR3, the DNA is TGTGCCAGTAGGGAAAACAGGGGGACGGACACTGAAGCTTTCTTT.

This clonotype was found many times. The chain employs TRBV30 and TRBJ2-1; TRBD2 aligns across 9 bases. V trimming: 4 bases; J trimming: 3 bases; junction bases outside the gene matches: 7. Per the germline V gene, CDR1 is GTSNPN and CDR2 is SVGIG (reference sequence). This CDR3 region has 15 residues. CDR3 amino acids: CAWNPGTSNYNEQFF. In DNA form, the CDR3 reads TGTGCCTGGAACCCCGGGACTAGCAACTACAATGAGCAGTTCTTC.

The chain recombines TRBV19 with TRBJ1-5; TRBD1 might be the D (6 bases). Trimming removed 2 bases from V and 7 bases from J, with 15 bases in between. CDR3 size: 15 residues. CDR1 and CDR2 from the germline V gene are LNHDA and SQIVND (reference sequence). The CDR3 region is CASSISFQGIQPQHF. The CDR3 bases are TGTGCCAGTAGTATATCGTTCCAGGGGATCCAGCCCCAGCATTTT.

There are a few counts of this clonotype. The chain links TRBV5-4 to TRBJ2-2; D is perhaps TRBD2 (5 bases). The CDR3 sequence is 17 residues long. CDR1 is SGHNT and CDR2 is YYREEE in the germline V gene (reference sequence). V was pared by 0 bases and J by 0 bases, with 12 bases between. CDR3 sequence (DNA): TGTGCCAGCAGCTTGGGAGGGCGGGCCGCGAACACCGGGGAGCTGTTTTTT. This codes for CASSLGGRAANTGELFF.

This clonotype was detected ten times or more. The chain combines TRBV12-3 or TRBV12-4 with TRBJ1-1, with 7 positions matching TRBD1. The V segment lost 7 bases and the J segment 8 bases; nucleotides outside the gene matches: 7. This CDR3 is 12 amino acids long. The CDR3 loop reads CASIRGTDEAFF. The CDR3 DNA follows: TGTGCCAGCATAAGAGGGACAGACGAAGCTTTCTTT.